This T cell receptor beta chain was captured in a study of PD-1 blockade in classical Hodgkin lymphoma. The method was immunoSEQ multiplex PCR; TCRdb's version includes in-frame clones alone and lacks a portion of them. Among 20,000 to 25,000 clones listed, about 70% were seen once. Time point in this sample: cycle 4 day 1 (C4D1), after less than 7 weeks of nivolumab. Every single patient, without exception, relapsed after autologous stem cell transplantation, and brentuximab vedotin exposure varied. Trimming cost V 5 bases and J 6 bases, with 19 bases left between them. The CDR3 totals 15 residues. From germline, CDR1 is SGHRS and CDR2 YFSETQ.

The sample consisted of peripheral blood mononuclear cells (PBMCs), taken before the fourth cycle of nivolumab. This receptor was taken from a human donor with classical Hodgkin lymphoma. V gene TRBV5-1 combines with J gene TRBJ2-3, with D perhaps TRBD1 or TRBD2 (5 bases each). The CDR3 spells CASSRDPSRDDTQYF. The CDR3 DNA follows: TGCGCCAGCAGTCGCGACCCATCACGGGACGATACGCAGTATTTT.